This TCR beta chain is drawn from a study of identical twins. Study-level findings and limits: Models came in too low on out-of-frame TCR alpha sharing in monozygotic twins. Within twin pairs, the out-of-frame alpha sequences they shared showed excess low generation probability.

This clonotype was seen more than once but under ten times. Its specificity is unknown. TCRdb analysed the 5' RACE reads with MiXCR anew, one entry per CDR3 protein. The sample yields some 1,700,000 distinct CDR3 sequences, around a third seen once. The CDR3 consists of 15 residues. Trimming pared 2 bases from V and 4 bases from J, leaving 15 bases between. Germline assignment: CDR1 MDHEN and CDR2 SYDVKM. This TCR derives from a newborn girl in good health. The chain recombines TRBV28 with TRBJ2-7; D is perhaps TRBD1 or TRBD2 (5 bases each). The sample comprised cord blood. CDR3 sequence: CASSLGGSLWYEQYF. As DNA, the CDR3 is TGTGCCAGCAGTTTAGGGGGTTCCCTTTGGTACGAGCAGTACTTC.